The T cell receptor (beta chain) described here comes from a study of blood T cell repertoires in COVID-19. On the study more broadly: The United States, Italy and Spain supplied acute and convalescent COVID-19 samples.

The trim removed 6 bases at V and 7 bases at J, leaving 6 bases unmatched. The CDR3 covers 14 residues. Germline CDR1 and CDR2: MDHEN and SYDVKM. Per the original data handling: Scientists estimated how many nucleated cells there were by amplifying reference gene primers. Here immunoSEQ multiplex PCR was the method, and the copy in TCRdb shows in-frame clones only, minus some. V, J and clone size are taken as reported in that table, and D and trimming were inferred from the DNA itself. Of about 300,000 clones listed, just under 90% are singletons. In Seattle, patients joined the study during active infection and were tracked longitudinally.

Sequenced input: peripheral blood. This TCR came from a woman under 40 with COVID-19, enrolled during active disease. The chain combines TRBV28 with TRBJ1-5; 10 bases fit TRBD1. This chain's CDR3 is CASSRQGAGQPQHF. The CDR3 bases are TGTGCCAGCAGCCGACAGGGGGCAGGCCAGCCCCAGCATTTT.